These 31 T cell receptor beta chains were all obtained from the same sample, sequenced in a study of T cell responses to AZD1222 COVID-19 vaccine. Produced via immunoSEQ multiplex PCR; TCRdb's table is partial and in-frame only. The sample has fewer than 180,000 clones, 80% to 95% seen once. Sequenced here: peripheral blood, sampled 28 days after the second AZD1222 dose. The source of these receptors is an adult who received the AZD1222 COVID-19 vaccine.

This clone was seen once. This rearrangement joins TRBV18 to TRBJ2-1; 8 nucleotides agree with TRBD1. Germline V gene data show CDR1 as KGHSH and CDR2 as LQKENI. The V segment lost 6 bases and the J segment 5 bases; nucleotides outside the gene matches: 9. The CDR3 covers 15 residues. CDR3 sequence: CASSLTDRVNNEQFF. The CDR3 nucleotides are TGTGCCAGCTCCCTTACGGACAGGGTAAACAATGAGCAGTTCTTC.

The chain recombines TRBV9 with TRBJ1-5, with D unclear. The germline gives CDR1 SGDLS, CDR2 YYNGEE. The ends were cut back, 0 bases at V and 3 bases at J, with 7 bases in the middle. The CDR3 sequence is 14 residues long. CDR3 residues: CASSVDGVNQPQHF. Here the CDR3 DNA reads TGTGCCAGCAGCGTAGACGGGGTCAATCAGCCCCAGCATTTT. The entire variable domain, with the rest obtained from reference TRBV9 and TRBJ1-5, is as follows: DSGVTQTPKHLITATGQRVTLRCSPRSGDLSVYWYQQSLDQGLQFLIQYYNGEERAKGNILERFSAQQFPDLHSELNLSSLELGDSALYFCASSVDGVNQPQHFGDGTRLSIL.

The sample holds one count of this clone. The chain uses TRBV20-1 and TRBJ1-2; no clear D. The CDR3 has 11 amino acids. V lost 1 base and J lost 4, with 4 bases in between. CDR1 and CDR2 from the germline V gene are DFQATT and SNEGSKA (reference sequence). CDR3 bases: TGCAGTGCTAGAGGTAGCTATGGCTACACCTTC. This gives the protein CSARGSYGYTF.

This chain connects TRBV12-3 or TRBV12-4 to TRBJ2-7; no clear D gene. V was cut by 2 bases and J by 4 bases, with 9 bases left in between. The CDR3 is 13 residues long. CDR3 nucleotides: TGTGCCAGCAGTTTAAGTCGATCTTACGAGCAGTACTTC. This codes for CASSLSRSYEQYF.

The V and J genes are TRBV28 and TRBJ1-5, with 7 bases matching TRBD1. The CDR3 is 16 residues long. J lost 4 bases, V lost 6 bases, and 12 bases had no gene match. From germline, CDR1 is MDHEN and CDR2 SYDVKM. CDR3 loop: CASSARRGQGNQPQHF. The CDR3 DNA reads as TGTGCCAGCAGCGCTAGGAGGGGGCAGGGGAATCAGCCCCAGCATTTT.

The V and J genes are TRBV6-5 and TRBJ1-5, with 8 bases lining up with TRBD1. V dropped 8 bases and J dropped 7; count of bases not matched to a gene: 10. The germline V gene has CDR1 MNHEY and CDR2 SVGAGI. The CDR3 extends over 14 amino acids. CDR3 coding DNA: TGTGCCAGCCAAAGTCAGGGGGCAGGACAGCCCCAGCATTTT. Protein: CASQSQGAGQPQHF.

This sequence joins TRBV19 and TRBJ1-3; 9 nucleotides agree with TRBD1. Germline trimming cut 5 bases from V and 5 bases from J; bases unmatched to any gene: 10. The CDR3 extends over 16 amino acids. Per the germline V gene, CDR1 is LNHDA and CDR2 is SQIVND (reference sequence). This CDR3 is CASSETGQGLRNTIYF. The CDR3 bases are TGTGCCAGTAGTGAGACGGGACAGGGCTTGAGAAACACCATATATTTT. Full variable domain (missing parts from reference TRBV19 and TRBJ1-3): DGGITQSPKYLFRKEGQNVTLSCEQNLNHDAMYWYRQDPGQGLRLIYYSQIVNDFQKGDIAEGYSVSREKKESFPLTVTSAQKNPTAFYLCASSETGQGLRNTIYFGEGSWLTVV.

In this sample, this clone turned up a few times. J is TRBJ1-1 and V is TRBV2; TRBD1 is a possible D gene (5 bases). The CDR3 has 13 amino acids. Deletions cut 7 bases from V and 1 base from J, with 10 bases between. In germline, CDR1 is SNHLY, CDR2 FYNNEI. The CDR3 protein is CASTIGGNTEAFF. CDR3 bases: TGTGCCAGCACTATTGGGGGGAACACTGAAGCTTTCTTT.

This chain connects TRBV13 to TRBJ2-7, with 10 nucleotides matching TRBD2. This CDR3 spans 15 amino acids. Losses at the gene ends were 6 bases for V and 4 bases for J; bases not matched to a gene: 9. The germline V gene encodes CDR1 PRHDT and CDR2 FYEKMQ (reference sequence). The DNA of the CDR3 is TGTGCCAGCAGTTCATCCTCTAGCGGGAGTTACGAGCAGTACTTC. Translation: CASSSSSSGSYEQYF.

This clone was detected only a few times. V is TRBV7-9 and J is TRBJ1-3; a weak D match, TRBD1 (5 bases). The CDR3 loop spans 16 amino acids. The germline CDR1 and CDR2 sequences are SEHNR and FQNEAQ (reference sequence). V dropped 6 bases and J dropped 0 bases, with 15 bases sitting between them. This CDR3 is CASRSGTASSGNTIYF. The CDR3 DNA sequence: TGTGCCAGCAGATCGGGGACGGCAAGCTCTGGAAACACCATATATTTT.

The V call is TRBV5-8, the J call TRBJ2-1; a possible D gene is TRBD2 (5 bases). Trimming cost V 0 bases and J 7 bases, with 14 bases left between them. Germline loops: CDR1 SGHTS, CDR2 YDEGEE. The CDR3 length is 15 residues. In DNA, the CDR3 is TGTGCCAGCAGCTTGGACGGGATAGTAGGGAATGAGCAGTTCTTC. Protein sequence: CASSLDGIVGNEQFF.

The chain joins TRBV6-5 to TRBJ1-1; no definite D call. Germline CDR1 reads MNHEY; CDR2 reads SVGAGI. The CDR3 extends over 13 amino acids. Trimming removed 8 bases from V and 2 bases from J, with 12 bases in between. The CDR3 nucleotides read TGTGCCAGCGGGTCGGCGATAAACACTGAAGCTTTCTTT. Translated, it gives CASGSAINTEAFF.

The chain joins TRBV4-1 to TRBJ2-7, with D hard to call. The V and J ends lost 1 base and 0 bases respectively, with 13 bases between them. The CDR3 has 16 residues. Germline V gene data show CDR1 as MGHRA and CDR2 as YSYEKL. The CDR3 loop is CASSQGSGYPSYEQYF. The DNA for the CDR3 is TGCGCCAGCAGCCAAGGATCAGGTTACCCCTCCTACGAGCAGTACTTC.

V gene TRBV24-1 combines with J gene TRBJ2-7; TRBD2 is a possible D gene (6 bases). Germline CDR1 KGHDR, CDR2 SFDVKD. Trimming pared 3 bases from V and 0 bases from J, leaving 11 bases between. The CDR3 covers 15 residues. CDR3 in DNA: TGTGCCACCAGTGATCCTACTAGCAACTCCTACGAGCAGTACTTC. As protein: CATSDPTSNSYEQYF.

The chain uses TRBV7-9 and TRBJ1-1; 8 bases line up with TRBD1. V lost 5 bases to trimming and J lost 8 bases; unmatched junction nucleotides: 4. CDR3 length: 12 residues. From germline, CDR1 is SEHNR and CDR2 FQNEAQ (reference sequence). The CDR3 bases are TGTGCCAGCAGCAGCCGGGACAGGGAAGCTTTCTTT. Translation gives CASSSRDREAFF.

V usage is TRBV29-1 and J usage is TRBJ1-1, with D possibly matching TRBD1 (6 bases). CDR1 is SQVTM and CDR2 is ANQGSEA in the germline V gene. With 7 bases removed from V and 6 bases from J, the gap between germline ends came to 18 bases. The CDR3 has 13 amino acids. CDR3 bases: TGCAGCGCCTCGCCGGGGGCCCCGTCTGAAGCTTTCTTT. Its translation is CSASPGAPSEAFF.

The chain links TRBV6-1 to TRBJ2-6; D uncertain. The germline CDR1 and CDR2 sequences are MNHNS and SASEGT. The CDR3 consists of 16 residues. V was trimmed by 2 bases and J by 0 bases, leaving 8 bases between them. In DNA, the CDR3 is TGTGCCAGCAGTGAATCGTGGGGCTCTGGGGCCAACGTCCTGACTTTC. It yields the protein CASSESWGSGANVLTF.

The rearrangement uses TRBV30 and TRBJ2-2, with TRBD2 identical over 7 bases. Germline lookup yields CDR1 GTSNPN and CDR2 SVGIG (reference sequence). Losses at the gene ends were 2 bases for V and 7 bases for J; bases not matched to a gene: 1. This CDR3 has 12 residues. CDR3 protein: CAWSIAGGELFF. The CDR3 nucleotides read TGTGCCTGGAGTATAGCGGGCGGGGAGCTGTTTTTT.

V usage is TRBV19 and J usage is TRBJ1-2, with unresolved D. The V gene lost 2 bases and the J gene lost 6 bases, with 16 bases spanning the gap. The CDR3 length is 15 residues. Germline V gives CDR1 LNHDA, CDR2 SQIVND (reference sequence). CDR3 in DNA: TGTGCCAGTAGTATACCGATTGGGGAGGTCCATGGCTACACCTTC. It yields the protein CASSIPIGEVHGYTF. Variable domain in full (rest from reference TRBV19 and TRBJ1-2): DGGITQSPKYLFRKEGQNVTLSCEQNLNHDAMYWYRQDPGQGLRLIYYSQIVNDFQKGDIAEGYSVSREKKESFPLTVTSAQKNPTAFYLCASSIPIGEVHGYTFGSGTRLTVV.

V usage is TRBV6-1 and J usage is TRBJ1-1, with D possibly TRBD1 on 5 matching bases. This CDR3 has 16 residues. Germline V lookup: CDR1 MNHNS, CDR2 SASEGT. The germline V and J ends were trimmed by 0 bases and 1 base, with 12 bases remaining between them. CDR3 coding DNA: TGTGCCAGCAGTGAAGCACTGGGAGGGGAGAACACTGAAGCTTTCTTT. Protein sequence: CASSEALGGENTEAFF.

This clone occurred once. This sequence joins TRBV19 and TRBJ1-1; 7 bases align to TRBD1. Germline-derived CDR1 and CDR2 are LNHDA and SQIVND (reference sequence). Losses at the gene ends were 3 bases for V and 3 bases for J; bases not matched to a gene: 4. This CDR3 has 14 amino acids. The CDR3 sequence is CASSMGQTHTEAFF. Here the CDR3 DNA reads TGTGCCAGTAGTATGGGACAGACCCACACTGAAGCTTTCTTT. The whole variable domain, remainder taken from reference TRBV19 and TRBJ1-1, is DGGITQSPKYLFRKEGQNVTLSCEQNLNHDAMYWYRQDPGQGLRLIYYSQIVNDFQKGDIAEGYSVSREKKESFPLTVTSAQKNPTAFYLCASSMGQTHTEAFFGQGTRLTVV.

V usage is TRBV27 and J usage is TRBJ1-1; perhaps TRBD1 as D (6 bases). CDR1 MNHEY and CDR2 SMNVEV come from the germline V gene (reference sequence). This CDR3 has 17 residues. V was cut by 4 bases and J by 2 bases, with 20 bases left in between. CDR3 sequence (DNA): TGTGCCAGCAGTTCACGCTTCACCGGGGGCCTAAACACTGAAGCTTTCTTT. It codes for CASSSRFTGGLNTEAFF.

V is TRBV7-9 and J is TRBJ1-2; D perhaps matches TRBD1 (5 bases). CDR1 is SEHNR, CDR2 FQNEAQ, per germline (reference sequence). The germline V and J ends were trimmed by 4 bases and 8 bases, with 17 bases remaining between them. This CDR3 contains 14 residues. The CDR3 region is CASSSIGAGVGYTF. The CDR3 DNA sequence: TGTGCCAGCAGCTCGATCGGGGCTGGGGTAGGCTACACCTTC.

The DNA of the CDR3 is TGTGCCAGCGATCGGCAAGGGTCCTATAATTCACCCCTCCACTTT. This codes for CASDRQGSYNSPLHF. V and J are TRBV6-5 and TRBJ1-6; unclear D gene. From germline, CDR1 is MNHEY and CDR2 SVGAGI. This CDR3 has 15 residues. Deletions cut 8 bases from V and 1 base from J, with 12 bases between.

J is TRBJ2-5 and V is TRBV7-6; D not resolved. The CDR3 sequence is 17 residues long. Germline CDR1 reads SGHVS; CDR2 reads FNYEAQ. The germline V and J ends were trimmed by 1 base and 1 base, with 16 bases remaining between them. The DNA of the CDR3 is TGTGCCAGCAGCTTAGGGGTTTCGGCAGGCCTCCAAGAGACCCAGTACTTC. Its protein is CASSLGVSAGLQETQYF.

The J gene is TRBJ2-6, the V gene TRBV5-1; D could derive from TRBD1 or TRBD2 (5 bases each). This CDR3 comprises 16 residues. Between the trimmed V and J ends, which lost 4 bases and 2 bases, there was a span of 13 bases. Germline assignment: CDR1 SGHRS and CDR2 YFSETQ. DNA of the CDR3: TGCGCCAGCAGCCTGGGGGAATTCGCTGGGGCCAACGTCCTGACTTTC. Protein: CASSLGEFAGANVLTF. The entire variable domain, with the rest obtained from reference TRBV5-1 and TRBJ2-6, is as follows: KAGVTQTPRYLIKTRGQQVTLSCSPISGHRSVSWYQQTPGQGLQFLFEYFSETQRNKGNFPGRFSGRQFSNSRSEMNVSTLELGDSALYLCASSLGEFAGANVLTFGAGSRLTVL.

This sequence joins TRBV11-2 and TRBJ1-1; D gene uncertain. Deletions cut 4 bases from V and 6 bases from J, with 15 bases between. The CDR3 is 14 residues long. Germline-derived CDR1 and CDR2 are SGHAT and FQNNGV. CDR3 loop: CASSSLPGDAEAFF. The CDR3 nucleotides read TGTGCCAGCAGCTCTCTTCCGGGAGACGCTGAAGCTTTCTTT.

The chain recombines TRBV3-1 (or the pseudogene TRBV3-2) with TRBJ2-6; TRBD2 matches 8 bases. The germline V gene has CDR1 LGHDT and CDR2 YNNKEL (reference sequence). With 3 bases clipped from V and 3 bases from J, the junction kept 4 bases outside the gene matches. The CDR3 runs 16 residues. Here the CDR3 DNA reads TGTGCCAGCAGCCACCGGGGGGGTGGTGGGGCCAACGTCCTGACTTTC. This codes for CASSHRGGGGANVLTF.

The rearrangement joins TRBV19 to TRBJ1-2; weak D call: TRBD1 (5 bases). The germline V and J ends were trimmed by 5 bases and 4 bases, with 14 bases remaining between them. Germline V gene lookup returns CDR1 LNHDA and CDR2 SQIVND (reference sequence). CDR3 length: 14 amino acids. The CDR3 is CASSARGRTYGYTF. CDR3 DNA sequence: TGTGCCAGTAGTGCACGGGGACGGACCTATGGCTACACCTTC.

This chain's CDR3 is CASRRQYQETQYF. The DNA of the CDR3 is TGTGCCAGCAGAAGACAGTACCAAGAGACCCAGTACTTC. The genes are TRBV6-5 and TRBJ2-5, with D perhaps matching TRBD1 (5 bases). The germline CDR1 and CDR2 sequences are MNHEY and SVGAGI. V was cut by 6 bases and J by 0 bases, with 8 bases left in between. CDR3 size: 13 residues.

The rearrangement uses TRBV19 and TRBJ1-1; D is ambiguous. The V end lost 6 bases, the J end lost 3 bases, and 17 bases lay between the germline ends. The CDR3 has 15 amino acids. Germline V gene lookup returns CDR1 LNHDA and CDR2 SQIVND (reference sequence). The CDR3 DNA reads as TGTGCCAGTAGCCTCAACCCCGGGCGGGACACTGAAGCTTTCTTT. Translation: CASSLNPGRDTEAFF.